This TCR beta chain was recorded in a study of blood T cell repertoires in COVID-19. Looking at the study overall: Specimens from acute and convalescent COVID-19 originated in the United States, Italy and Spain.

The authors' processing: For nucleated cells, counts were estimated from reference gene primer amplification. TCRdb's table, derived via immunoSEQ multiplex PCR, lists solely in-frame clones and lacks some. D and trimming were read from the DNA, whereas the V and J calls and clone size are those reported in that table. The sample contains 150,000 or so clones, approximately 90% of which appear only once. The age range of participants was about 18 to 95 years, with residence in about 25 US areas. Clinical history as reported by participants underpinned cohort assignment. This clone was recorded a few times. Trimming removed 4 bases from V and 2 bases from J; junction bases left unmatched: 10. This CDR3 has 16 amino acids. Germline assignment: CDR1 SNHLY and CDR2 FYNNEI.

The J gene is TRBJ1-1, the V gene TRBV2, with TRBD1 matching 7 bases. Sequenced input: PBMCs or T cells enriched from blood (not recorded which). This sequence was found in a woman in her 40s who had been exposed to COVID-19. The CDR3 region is CASSVFRGDSNTEAFF. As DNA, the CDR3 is TGTGCCAGCAGTGTGTTCAGGGGGGATAGCAACACTGAAGCTTTCTTT.